Presented here are 25 T cell receptor beta chains from one specimen sequenced in a study of cytomegalovirus exposure and HLA in healthy donors. The PCR made use of 60 Vbeta and 13 Jbeta primers. The assay was immunoSEQ multiplex PCR, and TCRdb's table has in-frame clones only and misses some. The table has about 170,000 clones, approximately 83% seen once; the top ten hold about 1.2%. Sequencing was done on a sample of PBMCs. These receptors were taken from a boy aged 2-15 years in good health and CMV-seronegative.

This chain connects TRBV9 to TRBJ2-1, with no clear D. V was clipped by 7 bases and J by 7 bases, with 12 bases between them. CDR3 length: 12 residues. CDR1 and CDR2 (germline): SGDLS, YYNGEE. CDR3 residues: CASLGLLNEQFF. The CDR3 nucleotides read TGTGCCAGCCTTGGGCTACTTAATGAGCAGTTCTTC.

The rearrangement joins TRBV6-5 to TRBJ2-7; TRBD2 might be the D (5 bases). Per germline, CDR1 MNHEY and CDR2 SVGAGI. This CDR3 is 13 amino acids long. V was clipped by 7 bases and J by 2 bases, with 12 bases between them. The CDR3, as DNA: TGTGCCAGCAAAGACTACACCACCTACGAGCAGTACTTC. Protein sequence: CASKDYTTYEQYF.

Only a few counts were recorded for this clone. The chain joins TRBV5-1 to TRBJ1-3, with D uncertain. This CDR3 region has 16 residues. Looked up from germline, CDR1 is SGHRS and CDR2 is YFSETQ. V was pared by 4 bases and J by 0 bases, with 14 bases between. CDR3 protein: CASSPQLGSSGNTIYF. CDR3 DNA: TGCGCCAGCAGCCCCCAGCTGGGGAGCTCTGGAAACACCATATATTTT.

This clone was observed a handful of times. V is TRBV6-6 and J is TRBJ1-2, with a weak D call TRBD1 (6 bases). The CDR3 is made up of 13 amino acids. Germline CDR1 is MNHNY and CDR2 is SVGAGI (reference sequence). V lost 5 bases, J lost 8 bases, and 15 bases lay in between. The CDR3 sequence is CASSPKGHGGYTF. The CDR3 nucleotides are TGTGCCAGCAGTCCAAAGGGACACGGGGGCTACACCTTC.

This chain links TRBV29-1 with TRBJ2-1, with TRBD1 matching over 7 bases. This CDR3 is built from 15 residues. V dropped 4 bases and J dropped 3; count of bases not matched to a gene: 9. Germline-derived CDR1 and CDR2 are SQVTM and ANQGSEA. CDR3: CSVAQGRGIYNEQFF. The CDR3, as DNA: TGCAGCGTTGCACAGGGGCGAGGGATCTACAATGAGCAGTTCTTC.

Concerning this clone: An end of the junction differs from the germline gene, which may be a read error. The V and J genes are TRBV7-7 and TRBJ2-2, with 12 bases identical to TRBD1. CDR1 SSHAT and CDR2 FNYEAQ come from the germline V gene (reference sequence). CDR3 length equals 16 residues. The CDR3 DNA is TGTGCTAGCAGCGCGGGACAGGGGGCCAACACCGGGGAGCTGTTTTTT. Its translation is CASSAGQGANTGELFF.

V is TRBV13 and J is TRBJ2-2, with TRBD2 matching 13 bases. The germline gives CDR1 PRHDT, CDR2 FYEKMQ (reference sequence). V trimming: 1 base; J trimming: 5 bases; junction bases outside the gene matches: 4. This CDR3 has 17 amino acids. CDR3 residues: CASSLDGLAGVTGELFF. Written as DNA, the CDR3 is TGTGCCAGCAGCTTAGACGGACTAGCGGGAGTGACCGGGGAGCTGTTTTTT.

The chain links TRBV7-2 to TRBJ2-7, with a tentative D call TRBD2 (6 bases). Trimming took 1 base from V and 3 from J, leaving 13 bases between them. The V gene's germline CDR1 is SGHTA and CDR2 FQGNSA. The length of the CDR3 is 15 residues. The CDR3 DNA is TGTGCCAGCAGCTTAGGCACCGGGGGAGACTACGAGCAGTACTTC. It encodes CASSLGTGGDYEQYF.

The J gene is TRBJ2-2, the V gene TRBV11-3; 8 positions agree with TRBD1. Germline lookup yields CDR1 SGHNT and CDR2 YENEEA. CDR3 length: 17 residues. V shed 1 base and J 5 bases; nucleotides not matched to a gene: 9. CDR3 coding DNA: TGTGCCAGCAGCTTAGGATCGGGACAGGCCCGGACCGGGGAGCTGTTTTTT. Residues: CASSLGSGQARTGELFF.

The chain employs TRBV18 and TRBJ1-1, with D possibly being TRBD1 (6 bases). The CDR3 length is 15 residues. Germline V gives CDR1 KGHSH, CDR2 LQKENI. Between the trimmed V and J ends, which lost 3 bases and 1 base, there was a span of 12 bases. The CDR3 is CASSPGQTPNTEAFF. The CDR3 DNA follows: TGTGCCAGCTCACCCGGACAGACCCCGAACACTGAAGCTTTCTTT.

V gene TRBV4-3 combines with J gene TRBJ1-1; D ambiguous. Looked up from germline, CDR1 is LGHNA and CDR2 is YSLEER. The CDR3 runs 15 residues. The V end lost 0 bases, the J end lost 3 bases, and 11 bases lay between the germline ends. The chain's CDR3 is CASSQEAGRDTEAFF. CDR3 nucleotide sequence: TGCGCCAGCAGCCAAGAGGCGGGCAGAGACACTGAAGCTTTCTTT.

This chain joins TRBV15 and TRBJ2-1; the match to TRBD2 covers 11 bases. This CDR3 has 18 amino acids. Germline CDR1 is LNHNV and CDR2 is YYDKDF (reference sequence). The V gene end was trimmed by 2 bases and the J gene end by 0 bases; junction bases not matched to a gene: 6. The CDR3 coding sequence is TGTGCCACCAGCAGAATTGGTAGCGGGGGGGCCTCCTACAATGAGCAGTTCTTC. It is translated as CATSRIGSGGASYNEQFF.

On this clone itself: Compared with germline, one end of the junction differs, possibly owing to a read error. The chain joins TRBV7-9 to TRBJ1-1; 9 nucleotides agree with TRBD1. This CDR3 region has 19 residues. CDR1 and CDR2 (germline): SEHNR, FQNEAQ (reference sequence). CDR3 sequence reads: CSSSFRPGQGRRMNTEAFF. CDR3 DNA sequence: TGTTCCAGCAGCTTCCGGCCGGGACAGGGAAGGAGAATGAACACTGAAGCTTTCTTT.

This clone was seen a handful of times. The chain recombines TRBV25-1 with TRBJ1-1, with D maybe TRBD1 (6 bases). The V end lost 6 bases, the J end lost 1 base, and 9 bases lay between the germline ends. Germline CDR1 MGHDK, CDR2 SYGVNS. The length of the CDR3 is 13 residues. The CDR3 spells CASSLTGNTEAFF. CDR3 nucleotides: TGTGCCAGCAGCCTGACAGGGAACACTGAAGCTTTCTTT.

The chain is built from TRBV9 and TRBJ2-7; TRBD2 matches at 10 bases. The CDR3 length is 14 residues. The V gene end was trimmed by 3 bases and the J gene end by 6 bases; junction bases not matched to a gene: 6. Germline V CDR1 and CDR2: SGDLS, YYNGEE. In DNA form, the CDR3 reads TGTGCCAGCAGCGCTAGCGGGAGTAACGGCGAGCAGTACTTC. Amino acid sequence: CASSASGSNGEQYF.

This chain joins TRBV6-5 and TRBJ1-2; 7 bases are shared with TRBD1. Germline V gene sequence: CDR1 MNHEY, CDR2 SVGAGI. With V trimmed by 0 bases and J by 0 bases, 4 bases remained unmatched. CDR3 length: 16 amino acids. The CDR3 sequence: CASSYSTGNPNYGYTF. CDR3 nucleotide sequence: TGTGCCAGCAGTTACTCGACAGGGAACCCTAACTATGGCTACACCTTC.

This sequence joins TRBV5-6 and TRBJ1-2; tentative D call: TRBD1 (6 bases). Germline CDR1 SGHDT, CDR2 YYEEEE. The CDR3 extends over 15 amino acids. Trimming shortened V by 4 bases and J by 6 bases, and 19 bases separated the two germline ends. CDR3 nucleotide sequence: TGTGCCAGCAGCCCAATGTCAGGGGCGGTACATGGCTACACCTTC. It specifies CASSPMSGAVHGYTF.

This clone came up a few times. V and J are TRBV19 and TRBJ1-1; 7 nucleotides agree with TRBD1. This CDR3 has 14 residues. V was clipped by 3 bases and J by 1 base; unmatched bases: 2. The germline gives CDR1 LNHDA, CDR2 SQIVND (reference sequence). As DNA, the CDR3 is TGTGCCAGTAGTATTTACAGGGGGAACACTGAAGCTTTCTTT. This encodes CASSIYRGNTEAFF.

The chain couples TRBV5-4 to TRBJ2-6, with a weak D call TRBD2 (5 bases). Germline V gene sequence: CDR1 SGHNT, CDR2 YYREEE (reference sequence). V lost 4 bases to trimming and J lost 1 base, with 9 bases between them. The CDR3 spans 15 residues. The CDR3 coding sequence is TGTGCCAGCAGCCCGGGGATTTCTGGGGCCAACGTCCTGACTTTC. The encoded protein is CASSPGISGANVLTF.

V gene TRBV7-9 combines with J gene TRBJ1-2; D not certain. V shed 3 bases and J shed 4 bases, with 15 bases lying between them. This CDR3 has 15 residues. Germline values: CDR1 SEHNR, CDR2 FQNEAQ (reference sequence). The CDR3 DNA reads TGTGCCAGCAGCTTCCGGGAGAATGGGCTCTATGGCTACACCTTC. This codes for CASSFRENGLYGYTF. Filled out from reference TRBV7-9 and TRBJ1-2, the complete variable domain reads DTGVSQNPRHKITKRGQNVTFRCDPISEHNRLYWYRQTLGQGPEFLTYFQNEAQLEKSRLLSDRFSAERPKGSFSTLEIQRTEQGDSAMYLCASSFRENGLYGYTFGSGTRLTVV.

The chain employs TRBV7-2 and TRBJ2-1; TRBD2 matches 11 bases. V was clipped by 5 bases and J by 6 bases; unmatched bases: 6. Germline assignment: CDR1 SGHTA and CDR2 FQGNSA. CDR3 length: 15 residues. The CDR3 sequence is CASSVGTSGTNEQFF. Written as DNA, the CDR3 is TGTGCCAGCAGCGTGGGGACTAGCGGTACCAATGAGCAGTTCTTC.

J is TRBJ1-2 and V is TRBV15, with D possibly TRBD1 on 5 matching bases. Germline lookup yields CDR1 LNHNV and CDR2 YYDKDF (reference sequence). With 0 bases removed from V and 5 bases from J, the gap between germline ends came to 10 bases. The CDR3 spans 14 residues. CDR3 in amino acids: CATSRDMGPYGYTF. CDR3 nucleotides: TGTGCCACCAGCAGAGATATGGGGCCATATGGCTACACCTTC. The full variable domain, its missing parts supplied by reference TRBV15 and TRBJ1-2, is DAMVIQNPRYQVTQFGKPVTLSCSQTLNHNVMYWYQQKSSQAPKLLFHYYDKDFNNEADTPDNFQSRRPNTSFCFLDIRSPGLGDTAMYLCATSRDMGPYGYTFGSGTRLTVV.

The chain uses TRBV14 and TRBJ2-3; tentative D call: TRBD2 (7 bases). The V gene's germline CDR1 is SGHDN and CDR2 FVKESK. This CDR3 is built from 15 residues. Trimming stripped 9 bases from V and 3 bases from J, with 19 bases between. CDR3 amino acids: CARPGGPPLTDTQYF. The CDR3 DNA is TGTGCCAGGCCGGGGGGCCCACCATTAACAGATACGCAGTATTTT.

This clone was picked up one time. V is TRBV23-1 and J is TRBJ1-2; D is ambiguous. TRBV23-1 is assigned to the ORF class and has an uncertain function. Trimming pared 9 bases from V and 3 bases from J, leaving 5 bases between. The CDR3 sequence is 10 residues long. The DNA of the CDR3 is TGCGCCAGGCGGGACTATGGCTACACCTTC. Encoded protein: CARRDYGYTF.

In its sample, this clone was seen a few times. The V gene is TRBV4-3, the J gene TRBJ2-6; 8 nucleotides agree with TRBD1. There are 16 residues in the CDR3. Germline values: CDR1 LGHNA, CDR2 YSLEER. V lost 2 bases to trimming and J lost 2 bases; unmatched junction nucleotides: 2. CDR3 loop: CASSQMDRAGANVLTF. CDR3 bases: TGCGCCAGCAGCCAAATGGACAGGGCTGGGGCCAACGTCCTGACTTTC.